These T cell receptor beta chains were read from a single sample in a study of T cells in Graves' hyperthyroidism and ophthalmopathy. TCRdb redid the calling of the multiplex PCR reads with MiXCR, one entry per CDR3 protein. The sample contains about 550,000 distinct CDR3 sequences, roughly 20% of which appear only once. Sequencing input: blood. The source of these receptors is a man aged 18-30 years with Graves' hyperthyroidism. The CDR3 runs from the conserved cysteine through the conserved F or W. The D gene is left open where the match is weak. Only some rows state a clone size, as once, few, many or a class for expanded clones.

V gene	clone size	D gene	J gene	CDR3 protein	CDR3 DNA
TRBV11-2	many	-	TRBJ1-1	CASSPRRTVNTEAFF	TGTGCCAGCAGCCCTCGACGGACGGTGAACACTGAAGCTTTCTTT
TRBV6-5	-	-	TRBJ1-5	CASSPLGPSAQHF	TGTGCCAGCAGTCCACTCGGGCCCTCGGCCCAGCATTTT
TRBV2	many	-	TRBJ2-7	CASSVEEWGEQYF	TGTGCCAGCAGTGTGGAGGAGTGGGGCGAGCAGTACTTC
TRBV28	-	TRBD1	TRBJ1-2	CASSSAGGLGGYTF	TGTGCCAGCAGTTCCGCAGGGGGCCTGGGGGGCTACACCTTC
TRBV4-2	few	TRBD2	TRBJ2-5	CASSQGTSEDQETQYF	TGTGCCAGCAGCCAAGGGACTAGCGAGGACCAAGAGACCCAGTACTTC
TRBV30	-	-	TRBJ1-1	CAWSLIGVWGANNTEAFF	TGTGCCTGGAGCTTGATTGGGGTATGGGGGGCGAACAACACTGAAGCTTTCTTT
TRBV20-1	many	-	TRBJ1-5	CSAKIGRDQPQHF	TGCAGTGCTAAAATTGGACGGGATCAGCCCCAGCATTTT
TRBV2	many	-	TRBJ2-5	CASNAGEETQYF	TGTGCCAGCAACGCAGGGGAAGAGACCCAGTACTTC
TRBV4-1	-	-	TRBJ1-5	CASSQVSNQPQHF	TGCGCCAGCAGCCAAGTTAGTAATCAGCCCCAGCATTTT
TRBV27	few	-	TRBJ1-5	CASSFTPPGPEVSDQPQHF	TGTGCCAGCAGTTTCACCCCACCAGGACCCGAGGTTTCAGATCAGCCCCAGCATTTT
TRBV27	many	-	TRBJ2-7	CASSPQDSHYEQYF	TGTGCCAGCAGTCCGCAGGACAGCCACTACGAGCAGTACTTC
TRBV30	many	-	TRBJ1-2	CAWNGYTF	TGTGCCTGGAACGGCTACACCTTC
TRBV5-1	few	-	TRBJ2-7	CASSLVTTWAGEQYF	TGCGCCAGCAGCTTGGTAACTACATGGGCCGGCGAGCAGTACTTC
TRBV6-1	few	TRBD2	TRBJ2-7	CASTPSGNSYEQYF	TGTGCCAGTACTCCTAGCGGGAACTCCTACGAGCAGTACTTC
TRBV2	-	-	TRBJ2-5	CASSESIGRKETQYF	TGTGCCAGCAGTGAATCCATAGGACGGAAAGAGACCCAGTACTTC
TRBV28	many	-	TRBJ1-1	CASIPPQGLAFF	TGTGCCAGCATCCCGCCCCAGGGGCTAGCTTTCTTT
TRBV20-1	-	TRBD1	TRBJ1-1	CSASSSADRATEAFF	TGCAGTGCTAGTTCATCGGCGGACAGGGCAACTGAAGCTTTCTTT
TRBV24-1	many	TRBD1	TRBJ2-5	CATSDTTQGARQETQYF	TGTGCCACCAGTGATACGACACAGGGGGCTCGGCAAGAGACCCAGTACTTC
TRBV2	many	-	TRBJ1-1	CASSDNMNTEAFF	TGTGCCAGCAGTGACAATATGAACACTGAAGCTTTCTTT
TRBV12-3/TRBV12-4	-	-	TRBJ2-2	CASSFTAGELFF	TGTGCCAGCAGTTTTACAGCGGGGGAGCTGTTTTTT